The clone carrying this T cell receptor beta chain showed up just a few times. Its antigen remains unidentified. With 3 bases clipped from V and 4 bases from J, the junction kept 8 bases outside the gene matches. In germline, CDR1 is KGHSH, CDR2 LQKENI. This CDR3 contains 15 residues. Brentuximab vedotin exposure varied, and every patient relapsed after autologous stem cell transplantation. The patients, who had relapsed/refractory classical Hodgkin lymphoma, achieved best responses of complete response, partial response or progressive disease. Libraries were prepared by immunoSEQ multiplex PCR; TCRdb keeps only in-frame clonotypes and omits some of them. The profile covers some 93,000 clones, with 80% to 95% appearing a single time and less than 3% taken by the ten largest. The source of the sample is a study of PD-1 blockade in classical Hodgkin lymphoma. Study-level points and caveats: Patients starting nivolumab less than 1 year after ASCT had lower diversity and were excluded from later analyses. A reduction in baseline TCR diversity was reportedly seen in newly diagnosed patients relative to healthy donors. It was among complete responders that baseline diversity resembled that of newly diagnosed patients.

This clonotype originated in a human donor with classical Hodgkin lymphoma. The sequences come from peripheral blood mononuclear cells (PBMCs), collected at baseline. The chain recombines TRBV18 with TRBJ2-7; 8 bases align to TRBD1. The CDR3 protein is CASSPQSRDRYEQYF. CDR3 in DNA: TGTGCCAGCTCACCCCAAAGCCGGGACAGGTACGAGCAGTACTTC.